These 27 T cell receptor beta chains came from one sample sequenced in a study of vaccination effects on CD4 cells after COVID-19. These receptors are not linked to any known antigen. Prior to sequencing, the ViraFEST assay stimulated PBMC with viral peptide pools, which expanded the antigen-specific CD4+ T cells. CD4+ T cell isolation took place after approximately 11 days of culture. Nobody among the vaccine recipients had prior SARS-CoV-2 infection (nucleocapsid antibodies were negative). Produced via immunoSEQ multiplex PCR; TCRdb's table is partial and in-frame only. The sample gives 65,000 to 90,000 clones, 78% of which show up once; more than 9% is in the top ten. Sequencing used CD4+ T cells from PBMCs cultured with SARS-CoV-2 spike peptides, obtained before COVID-19 vaccination. These receptors were collected from a human donor who received a COVID-19 vaccine.

The chain recombines TRBV19 with TRBJ2-7, with a tentative D call TRBD2 (5 bases). V lost 6 bases and J lost 4, with 16 bases in between. Germline V CDR1 and CDR2: LNHDA, SQIVND (reference sequence). The CDR3 has 14 amino acids. Written as DNA, the CDR3 is TGTGCCAGTAGGACGGACTTGGGAGTTTACGAGCAGTACGTC. Amino acid sequence: CASRTDLGVYEQYV.

V is TRBV5-1 and J is TRBJ2-5; 8 bases match TRBD2. Per germline, CDR1 SGHRS and CDR2 YFSETQ. This CDR3 is 16 amino acids long. V gave up 0 bases and J gave up 1 base; unmatched junction bases: 5. The CDR3 sequence: CASSLAGSGAQETQYF. For the CDR3, the DNA is TGCGCCAGCAGCTTGGCGGGTAGCGGGGCCCAAGAGACCCAGTACTTC.

V usage is TRBV20-1 and J usage is TRBJ1-3, with no clear D. Germline V gene lookup returns CDR1 DFQATT and CDR2 SNEGSKA (reference sequence). The CDR3 contains 11 residues. V shed 5 bases and J shed 0 bases, with 2 bases lying between them. The CDR3 DNA sequence: TGCAGTGCTCGCTCTGGAAACACCATATATTTT. It codes for CSARSGNTIYF.

The chain couples TRBV2 to TRBJ2-1; 7 nucleotides agree with TRBD1. V shed 9 bases, J shed 7 bases, and the junction held 15 bases outside the gene matches. CDR1 and CDR2 from the germline V gene are SNHLY and FYNNEI. The CDR3 is made up of 15 amino acids. CDR3 nucleotide sequence: TGTGCCAGAGGGGTAGGGGGCAATCGTTTGAATGAGCAGTTCTTC. This encodes CARGVGGNRLNEQFF.

This clone was observed a handful of times. The chain carries TRBV2 and TRBJ1-5; TRBD1 might be the D (6 bases). V shed 8 bases and J shed 0 bases, with 17 bases lying between them. This CDR3 is built from 16 residues. Germline CDR1 reads SNHLY; CDR2 reads FYNNEI. The CDR3 DNA sequence: TGTGCCAGCGGTTTGATGTCGGGGGCTAGCAATCAGCCCCAGCATTTT. Its protein is CASGLMSGASNQPQHF.

The chain joins TRBV28 to TRBJ1-2, with D unresolved. V lost 1 base, J lost 6 bases, and 18 bases lay in between. This CDR3 is built from 16 residues. CDR1 and CDR2 from the germline V gene are MDHEN and SYDVKM. The CDR3 loop reads CASSLFLDRGSHGYTF. DNA for the CDR3: TGTGCCAGCAGTTTATTCCTTGATCGGGGATCCCATGGCTACACCTTC.

This chain uses TRBV28 with TRBJ1-2, with D uncertain. Germline CDR1 and CDR2: MDHEN and SYDVKM. V was pared by 5 bases and J by 2 bases, with 6 bases between. This CDR3 is 12 amino acids long. Here the CDR3 reads CASSLVNYGYTF. The CDR3 DNA is TGTGCCAGCAGTCTAGTGAACTATGGCTACACCTTC.

The rearrangement joins TRBV5-1 to TRBJ2-4; D is possibly TRBD1 (6 bases). V was pared by 1 base and J by 7 bases, with 15 bases between. Looked up from germline, CDR1 is SGHRS and CDR2 is YFSETQ. The CDR3 has 15 amino acids. CDR3 sequence reads: CASSLNPTGTNIQYF. CDR3 DNA: TGCGCCAGCAGCTTGAACCCTACAGGGACCAACATTCAGTACTTC.

The chain couples TRBV24-1 to TRBJ2-3, with D hard to call. Germline CDR1 KGHDR, CDR2 SFDVKD. This CDR3 contains 14 residues. The V gene lost 3 bases and the J gene lost 2 bases, with 8 bases spanning the gap. The CDR3 loop reads CATSDMRNTDTQYF. CDR3 in DNA: TGTGCCACCAGTGATATGCGCAACACAGATACGCAGTATTTT.

The rearrangement joins TRBV10-3 to TRBJ2-1, with D possibly TRBD2 on 7 matching bases. CDR3 length equals 16 residues. The V gene's germline CDR1 is ENHRY and CDR2 SYGVKD. Trimming pared 3 bases from V and 5 bases from J, leaving 17 bases between. This CDR3 is CAISDPRGGPHNEQFF. The CDR3 nucleotides are TGTGCCATCAGTGACCCTAGGGGGGGGCCACACAATGAGCAGTTCTTC.

This sequence joins TRBV6-5 and TRBJ1-4; TRBD1 is a possible D gene (5 bases). V dropped 7 bases and J dropped 5 bases, with 14 bases sitting between them. Germline V gene lookup returns CDR1 MNHEY and CDR2 SVGAGI. The CDR3 is 14 amino acids. The CDR3 here is CASTNDRQNEKLFF. CDR3 DNA: TGTGCCAGCACCAACGACCGACAGAATGAAAAACTGTTTTTT.

The V gene is TRBV6-6, the J gene TRBJ2-2, with D perhaps given as TRBD1 or TRBD2 (5 bases each). Trimming left V 6 bases short and J 8 bases short, with 22 bases between. Germline V gene data show CDR1 as MNHNY and CDR2 as SVGAGI (reference sequence). The CDR3 has 16 amino acids. The CDR3 here is CASRSPPGPKGGELFF. The CDR3 nucleotides are TGTGCCAGCAGATCCCCTCCGGGACCCAAGGGGGGGGAGCTGTTTTTT.

This clone occurred once. The V and J genes are TRBV5-1 and TRBJ1-1; 11 nucleotides line up with TRBD1. J gave up 5 bases and V 6 bases, and 6 bases lay outside the gene matches. This CDR3 is built from 14 residues. The V gene's germline CDR1 is SGHRS and CDR2 YFSETQ. DNA of the CDR3: TGCGCCAGCACCAGGACAGGGGGCTATACTGAAGCTTTCTTT. Its translation: CASTRTGGYTEAFF.

The chain uses TRBV6-5 and TRBJ1-1; no definite D call. This CDR3 comprises 14 residues. Trimming removed 8 bases from V and 3 bases from J, with 16 bases in between. Germline V gene lookup returns CDR1 MNHEY and CDR2 SVGAGI. In DNA form, the CDR3 reads TGTGCCAGCTGTAAAAGGGAGGCCCACACTGAAGCTTTCTTT. Amino acids: CASCKREAHTEAFF.

V usage is TRBV10-2 and J usage is TRBJ2-3; the match to TRBD2 covers 7 bases. The CDR3 runs 14 residues. Germline-derived CDR1 and CDR2 are WSHSY and SAAADI. Trimming at V came to 5 bases and at J to 5 bases, leaving 7 bases not matched to a gene. The CDR3 sequence: CASSRAGGGDTQYF. The CDR3 nucleotides read TGCGCCAGCAGTAGGGCTGGCGGGGGAGATACGCAGTATTTT.

J is TRBJ2-7 and V is TRBV30; TRBD1 agrees at 8 bases. Looked up from germline, CDR1 is GTSNPN and CDR2 is SVGIG (reference sequence). This CDR3 has 12 amino acids. V lost 3 bases and J lost 9; bases outside the gene matches: 7. The CDR3 here is CAWSKGQGRQYV. In DNA form, the CDR3 reads TGTGCCTGGAGCAAAGGACAGGGTCGGCAGTACGTC.

The V gene is TRBV12-3 or TRBV12-4, the J gene TRBJ1-2; possibly TRBD1 for D (5 bases). The CDR3 is 12 amino acids. Trimming took off 4 bases at V and 4 bases at J, with 7 bases between the two ends. The CDR3 loop reads CASSSTAYGYTF. The CDR3 DNA follows: TGTGCCAGCAGTTCGACAGCCTATGGCTACACCTTC.

This clone turned up a few times. The rearrangement uses TRBV2 and TRBJ1-1; 9 bases match TRBD1. Germline trimming cut 4 bases from V and 3 bases from J; bases unmatched to any gene: 3. CDR1 and CDR2 from the germline V gene are SNHLY and FYNNEI. This CDR3 has 14 amino acids. CDR3 protein: CASSVQGAYTEAFF. The CDR3 bases are TGTGCCAGCAGTGTACAGGGGGCGTACACTGAAGCTTTCTTT.

J is TRBJ1-6 and V is TRBV3-1 (or the pseudogene TRBV3-2); TRBD1 matches at 8 bases. There are 14 residues in the CDR3. Losses at the gene ends were 7 bases for V and 10 bases for J; bases not matched to a gene: 9. Looked up from germline, CDR1 is LGHDT and CDR2 is YNNKEL (reference sequence). CDR3 bases: TGTGCCAGCACCTCTGGGACAGGTGGATCACCCCTCCACTTT. Translation gives CASTSGTGGSPLHF.

The sample holds a few counts of this clone. The V call is TRBV5-6, the J call TRBJ1-1; 7 nucleotides line up with TRBD1. Germline V lookup: CDR1 SGHDT, CDR2 YYEEEE. Germline trimming cut 0 bases from V and 4 bases from J; bases unmatched to any gene: 3. The length of the CDR3 is 14 residues. CDR3 in DNA: TGTGCCAGCAGCTTGGAAGACAGGGTCACTGAAGCTTTCTTT. As protein: CASSLEDRVTEAFF.

This rearrangement joins TRBV18 to TRBJ1-5; D possibly corresponds to TRBD1 (5 bases). Per the germline V gene, CDR1 is KGHSH and CDR2 is LQKENI. V was clipped by 4 bases and J by 3 bases, with 10 bases between them. The CDR3 covers 14 residues. The CDR3 sequence is CASSLDTFNQPQHF. CDR3 DNA: TGTGCCAGCTCACTGGACACATTCAATCAGCCCCAGCATTTT.

This sequence joins TRBV5-1 and TRBJ1-5; TRBD1 might be the D (6 bases). The CDR3 is made up of 14 amino acids. CDR1 and CDR2 (germline): SGHRS, YFSETQ. Trimming stripped 4 bases from V and 7 bases from J, with 15 bases between. CDR3 loop: CASSPRGGKQPQHF. The CDR3, as DNA: TGCGCCAGCAGCCCGCGAGGGGGGAAACAGCCCCAGCATTTT.

CDR3 sequence (DNA): TGCGCCAGCAGTGAGCGGACGGGGGAAAAACTGTTTTTT. Protein sequence: CASSERTGEKLFF. The gene calls are TRBV10-1 and TRBJ1-4; D unclear. The CDR3 totals 13 residues. Germline V gene data show CDR1 as WNHNN and CDR2 as SYGVQD (reference sequence). Deletions cut 2 bases from V and 8 bases from J, with 9 bases between.

J is TRBJ2-2 and V is TRBV11-3; D might be TRBD1 (5 bases). Germline CDR1 reads SGHNT; CDR2 reads YENEEA. The CDR3 loop spans 14 amino acids. With 3 bases removed from V and 1 base from J, the gap between germline ends came to 6 bases. The DNA of the CDR3 is TGTGCCAGCAGCTTTCAGGGGAACACCGGGGAGCTGTTTTTT. Protein product: CASSFQGNTGELFF.

The chain has TRBV28 and TRBJ1-1; possible D gene TRBD1, 6 bases. Trimming shortened V by 5 bases and J by 5 bases, and 12 bases separated the two germline ends. The CDR3 sequence is 13 residues long. Germline CDR1 and CDR2: MDHEN and SYDVKM. CDR3 loop: CASSLQGMTEAFF. CDR3 bases: TGTGCCAGCAGTCTACAGGGTATGACTGAAGCTTTCTTT.

This rearrangement joins TRBV13 to TRBJ1-6; 9 bases agree with TRBD1. Germline values: CDR1 PRHDT, CDR2 FYEKMQ (reference sequence). V was pared by 3 bases and J by 9 bases, with 6 bases of the junction left unmatched. The CDR3 is 15 amino acids. DNA of the CDR3: TGTGCCAGCAGCTTTACAGGGGGCGTCGGTTCACCCCTCCACTTT. This sequence encodes CASSFTGGVGSPLHF.

The chain carries TRBV7-2 and TRBJ1-2; D ambiguous. Trimming took 6 bases from V and 0 from J, leaving 14 bases between them. The germline V gene encodes CDR1 SGHTA and CDR2 FQGNSA. CDR3 length: 15 residues. CDR3 sequence: CASSINIGANYGYTF. CDR3 sequence (DNA): TGTGCCAGCAGTATCAATATTGGGGCTAACTATGGCTACACCTTC.